What follows are 29 T cell receptor beta chains derived from one specimen sequenced in a study of shared clonotypes between healthy human individuals. Method: immunoSEQ multiplex PCR; TCRdb's copy keeps in-frame clones and lacks some. The repertoire holds about 590,000 clones, with 95% as singletons. CD45RO negativity and positive selection for CCR7 defined naive CD8 cells, a population that excluded terminally differentiated effector memory CD45RA+ cells. Sequencing was carried out using naive CD8+ T cells sorted from blood. The receptors come from a woman aged 25 to 45 in good health.

The V call is TRBV29-1, the J call TRBJ2-7, with D maybe TRBD2 (5 bases). Per the germline V gene, CDR1 is SQVTM and CDR2 is ANQGSEA. Trimming pared 6 bases from V and 5 bases from J, leaving 11 bases between. This CDR3 spans 11 amino acids. In nucleotides, the CDR3 is TGCAGCGTAAGAGGGAGCCACGAGCAGTACTTC. Translating gives CSVRGSHEQYF.

The gene calls are TRBV9 and TRBJ1-2; the D is unclear. The CDR3 runs 13 residues. V was trimmed by 0 bases and J by 8 bases, leaving 11 bases between them. CDR1 and CDR2 (germline): SGDLS, YYNGEE. The CDR3 sequence: CASSVDGRWGYTF. The CDR3, as DNA: TGTGCCAGCAGCGTAGATGGTCGGTGGGGCTACACCTTC.

This chain links TRBV13 with TRBJ1-1; D is ambiguous. This CDR3 has 12 amino acids. V was cut by 0 bases and J by 7 bases, with 6 bases left in between. The germline V gene encodes CDR1 PRHDT and CDR2 FYEKMQ (reference sequence). This chain's CDR3 is CASSLGPSEAFF. In DNA, the CDR3 is TGTGCCAGCAGCTTAGGGCCGAGTGAAGCTTTCTTT.

The rearrangement links TRBV7-9 to TRBJ2-1; either TRBD1 or TRBD2 may fit D (5 bases each). Trimming removed 0 bases from V and 10 bases from J, with 22 bases in between. Looked up from germline, CDR1 is SEHNR and CDR2 is FQNEAQ (reference sequence). The CDR3 has 17 amino acids. The CDR3 DNA sequence: TGTGCCAGCAGCTTAGCGACGTCGTGGGGGTGGAATGGGGAGCAGTTCTTC. Protein: CASSLATSWGWNGEQFF.

CDR3 residues: CASSHEGEGDTQYF. The CDR3 bases are TGTGCCAGCAGCCACGAGGGGGAGGGAGATACGCAGTATTTT. J is TRBJ2-3 and V is TRBV28, with D perhaps TRBD2 (7 bases). With 6 bases removed from V and 5 bases from J, the gap between germline ends came to 15 bases. The CDR3 is made up of 14 amino acids. CDR1 and CDR2 from the germline V gene are MDHEN and SYDVKM.

The genes are TRBV5-6 and TRBJ2-1, with 10 bases aligning to TRBD2. V trimming: 3 bases; J trimming: 7 bases; junction bases outside the gene matches: 16. CDR1 and CDR2 (germline): SGHDT, YYEEEE. The CDR3 length is 18 residues. DNA for the CDR3: TGTGCCAGCAGCTGGGGTTACTCTAGCGGGAGAGCCAGAAATGAGCAGTTCTTC. Translating it yields CASSWGYSSGRARNEQFF.

V gene TRBV10-1 combines with J gene TRBJ2-3; 8 bases align to TRBD2. Unmatched junction bases numbered 6, after V lost 1 base and J lost 6 bases. Germline lookup yields CDR1 WNHNN and CDR2 SYGVQD (reference sequence). The CDR3 consists of 15 residues. CDR3 sequence reads: CASSELREVEDTQYF. The CDR3 DNA sequence: TGCGCCAGCAGTGAGTTGCGGGAGGTTGAGGATACGCAGTATTTT.

The V and J genes are TRBV9 and TRBJ2-2; the D is unclear. Trimming removed 4 bases at V and 11 bases at J, with 12 bases between. The CDR3 spans 12 residues. Germline CDR1 SGDLS, CDR2 YYNGEE. The CDR3 region has the DNA TGTGCCAGCAGCTATATGATGAGTGAGCTGTTTTTT. Translated, it gives CASSYMMSELFF. Filled out from reference TRBV9 and TRBJ2-2, the complete variable domain reads DSGVTQTPKHLITATGQRVTLRCSPRSGDLSVYWYQQSLDQGLQFLIQYYNGEERAKGNILERFSAQQFPDLHSELNLSSLELGDSALYFCASSYMMSELFFGEGSRLTVL.

The chain uses TRBV7-9 and TRBJ2-1; 7 nucleotides align to TRBD2. CDR3 length equals 16 residues. Germline-derived CDR1 and CDR2 are SEHNR and FQNEAQ (reference sequence). J was trimmed by 8 bases and V by 1 base; bases with no gene match: 11. CDR3 coding DNA: TGTGCCAGCAGCTTAGATGCGGGAGCTCTGGTCTATGAGCAGTTCTTC. Translation: CASSLDAGALVYEQFF.

The rearrangement uses TRBV10-1 and TRBJ2-7; TRBD2 matches 9 bases. CDR1 is WNHNN, CDR2 SYGVQD, per germline (reference sequence). This CDR3 contains 16 residues. Trimming removed 1 base from V and 5 bases from J; junction bases left unmatched: 9. CDR3 sequence: CASSELIGSGSHEQYF. The CDR3 DNA sequence: TGCGCCAGCAGTGAGTTGATCGGTAGCGGGAGCCACGAGCAGTACTTC.

This clone was seen just once. The J gene is TRBJ2-2, the V gene TRBV9, with unresolved D. Trimming took 4 bases from V and 3 from J, leaving 16 bases between them. The CDR3 totals 16 residues. From germline, CDR1 is SGDLS and CDR2 YYNGEE. CDR3 in amino acids: CASSPGSLRDTGELFF. CDR3 DNA: TGTGCCAGCAGCCCCGGATCCCTCCGAGACACCGGGGAGCTGTTTTTT.

The V call is TRBV7-9, the J call TRBJ2-7, with a tentative D call TRBD2 (6 bases). The CDR3 runs 15 residues. CDR1 is SEHNR, CDR2 FQNEAQ, per germline (reference sequence). V lost 5 bases to trimming and J lost 2 bases, with 16 bases between them. CDR3: CASSPAGILAYEQYF. The CDR3 region has the DNA TGTGCCAGCAGCCCGGCGGGAATCTTAGCCTACGAGCAGTACTTC.

This clone was picked up one time. The V gene is TRBV15, the J gene TRBJ2-7; TRBD1 aligns across 7 bases. Losses at the gene ends were 0 bases for V and 1 base for J; bases not matched to a gene: 9. Germline V gene data show CDR1 as LNHNV and CDR2 as YYDKDF (reference sequence). This CDR3 region has 17 residues. The CDR3: CATSRDLWDSLSYEQYF. DNA for the CDR3: TGTGCCACCAGCAGAGATCTCTGGGACAGCCTATCCTACGAGCAGTACTTC.

The gene calls are TRBV7-2 and TRBJ2-5, with TRBD2 matching over 10 bases. TRBJ2-7 explains the end of the DNA better; the J call may be wrong. The CDR3 contains 15 residues. The germline V gene has CDR1 SGHTA and CDR2 FQGNSA. The CDR3 sequence: CASQWTSGTRYEQYF. The CDR3, as DNA: TGTGCCAGCCAATGGACTAGCGGAACACGTTACGAGCAGTACTTC.

This chain connects TRBV28 to TRBJ2-1; possibly TRBD1 for D (6 bases). V lost 4 bases and J lost 7, with 11 bases in between. CDR3 length equals 13 residues. Germline CDR1 MDHEN, CDR2 SYDVKM. CDR3 sequence: CASSSGHPNEQFF. In nucleotides, the CDR3 is TGTGCCAGCAGTTCGGGACATCCGAATGAGCAGTTCTTC. Filled out from reference TRBV28 and TRBJ2-1, the complete variable domain reads DVKVTQSSRYLVKRTGEKVFLECVQDMDHENMFWYRQDPGLGLRLIYFSYDVKMKEKGDIPEGYSVSREKKERFSLILESASTNQTSMYLCASSSGHPNEQFFGPGTRLTVL.

The chain employs TRBV11-1 and TRBJ2-7; 7 nucleotides agree with TRBD1. Germline values: CDR1 SGHAT, CDR2 FQDESV (reference sequence). This CDR3 comprises 13 residues. V was clipped by 4 bases and J by 9 bases; unmatched bases: 9. CDR3 DNA: TGTGCCAGCAGCTCCGGGACAGTCGAAGGGCAGTACTTC. Its translation is CASSSGTVEGQYF.

The genes are TRBV11-3 and TRBJ1-1; D is unclear. The CDR3 runs 16 residues. Germline V lookup: CDR1 SGHNT, CDR2 YENEEA. V was pared by 3 bases and J by 5 bases, with 19 bases between. CDR3 in DNA: TGTGCCAGCAGCTTCCCCAAGGGAGGTTCGACGACTGAAGCTTTCTTT. Residues: CASSFPKGGSTTEAFF.

The chain uses TRBV10-3 and TRBJ2-2; 11 bases fit TRBD2. This CDR3 is 13 amino acids long. V shed 10 bases and J 6 bases; nucleotides not matched to a gene: 4. CDR1 ENHRY and CDR2 SYGVKD come from the germline V gene. In DNA form, the CDR3 reads TGTGCCAGCAGGACTAGCGGGCCCGGGGAGCTGTTTTTT. It yields the protein CASRTSGPGELFF.

This chain joins TRBV5-6 and TRBJ2-3; D unresolved. Trimming shortened V by 2 bases and J by 0 bases, and 1 base separated the two germline ends. The CDR3 contains 12 residues. Germline loops: CDR1 SGHDT, CDR2 YYEEEE. The chain's CDR3 is CASSFSTDTQYF. CDR3 coding DNA: TGTGCCAGCAGCTTTAGCACAGATACGCAGTATTTT.

The chain carries TRBV28 and TRBJ2-3; D possibly corresponds to TRBD1 (6 bases). CDR1 and CDR2 from the germline V gene are MDHEN and SYDVKM. Trimming took 3 bases from V and 4 from J, leaving 17 bases between them. CDR3 size: 16 residues. The CDR3 nucleotides read TGTGCCAGCAGTTTCACGAGGGGGATTGTCCCAGATACGCAGTATTTT. This gives the protein CASSFTRGIVPDTQYF. The whole variable domain, remainder taken from reference TRBV28 and TRBJ2-3, is DVKVTQSSRYLVKRTGEKVFLECVQDMDHENMFWYRQDPGLGLRLIYFSYDVKMKEKGDIPEGYSVSREKKERFSLILESASTNQTSMYLCASSFTRGIVPDTQYFGPGTRLTVL.

The rearrangement uses TRBV27 and TRBJ2-3; 8 bases agree with TRBD2. CDR1 and CDR2 from the germline V gene are MNHEY and SMNVEV (reference sequence). J was trimmed by 5 bases and V by 4 bases; bases with no gene match: 20. The CDR3 length is 19 residues. CDR3 sequence reads: CASSSSREGPRISLDTQYF. In DNA, the CDR3 is TGTGCCAGCAGTTCTTCTCGGGAGGGCCCCAGGATAAGTCTAGATACGCAGTATTTT.

The rearrangement uses TRBV19 and TRBJ2-1; 12 positions agree with TRBD1. The junction had 8 bases not matched to a gene; V was cut back by 7 bases and J by 7 bases. The CDR3 contains 15 residues. Germline V lookup: CDR1 LNHDA, CDR2 SQIVND (reference sequence). The CDR3 spells CASNLGQGALNEQFF. CDR3 DNA: TGTGCCAGTAACTTGGGACAGGGGGCGCTGAATGAGCAGTTCTTC. The variable domain in full, with the rest retrieved from reference TRBV19 and TRBJ2-1, is DGGITQSPKYLFRKEGQNVTLSCEQNLNHDAMYWYRQDPGQGLRLIYYSQIVNDFQKGDIAEGYSVSREKKESFPLTVTSAQKNPTAFYLCASNLGQGALNEQFFGPGTRLTVL.

CDR3 DNA: TGTGCCAGCAGTTACTCGGGGGTACCCCTCGAGCAGTACTTC. Amino acid sequence: CASSYSGVPLEQYF. J is TRBJ2-7 and V is TRBV6-5; D assignment may be TRBD1 or TRBD2 (5 bases each). CDR1 and CDR2 from the germline V gene are MNHEY and SVGAGI. Trimming left V 0 bases short and J 6 bases short, with 12 bases between. CDR3 length equals 14 residues.

This chain connects TRBV6-6 to TRBJ2-1; D call uncertain. The germline gives CDR1 MNHNY, CDR2 SVGAGI (reference sequence). This CDR3 is 13 amino acids long. The V end lost 2 bases, the J end lost 6 bases, and 8 bases lay between the germline ends. The chain's CDR3 is CASSYTESNEQFF. For the CDR3, the DNA is TGTGCCAGCAGTTACACAGAGAGCAATGAGCAGTTCTTC.

CDR3 region: CASSQVLAGQETQYF. CDR3 bases: TGCGCCAGCAGCCAAGTGTTAGCGGGCCAAGAGACCCAGTACTTC. The chain employs TRBV4-1 and TRBJ2-5, with 7 nucleotides matching TRBD2. CDR1 and CDR2 from the germline V gene are MGHRA and YSYEKL. The CDR3 loop spans 15 amino acids. V lost 1 base and J lost 1; bases outside the gene matches: 3.

The chain recombines TRBV5-4 with TRBJ1-1; TRBD1 agrees at 7 bases. This CDR3 has 15 residues. Germline V gene lookup returns CDR1 SGHNT and CDR2 YYREEE (reference sequence). The ends lost 4 bases at V and 3 bases at J; junction bases unmatched: 9. The CDR3 loop is CASSLRRQGDTEAFF. CDR3 sequence (DNA): TGTGCCAGCAGCCTTCGCCGACAGGGAGACACTGAAGCTTTCTTT.

This sequence joins TRBV6-6 and TRBJ2-7; D unresolved. Germline CDR1 MNHNY, CDR2 SVGAGI (reference sequence). This CDR3 is 16 amino acids long. The V end lost 0 bases, the J end lost 0 bases, and 12 bases lay between the germline ends. The CDR3 region is CASSYSTDLFSYEQYF. The CDR3 DNA reads TGTGCCAGCAGTTACTCAACGGACCTATTCTCCTACGAGCAGTACTTC.

The chain links TRBV9 to TRBJ1-1; 8 bases fit TRBD1. This CDR3 has 14 amino acids. V dropped 3 bases and J dropped 4; count of bases not matched to a gene: 5. CDR1 and CDR2 (germline): SGDLS, YYNGEE. This CDR3 reads CASSAQGAPTEAFF. DNA of the CDR3: TGTGCCAGCAGCGCCCAGGGGGCGCCCACTGAAGCTTTCTTT.

The chain has TRBV2 and TRBJ2-2; TRBD2 aligns across 8 bases. The CDR3 contains 15 residues. Trimming took 8 bases from V and 5 from J; bases not matched to a gene: 10. Germline CDR1 SNHLY, CDR2 FYNNEI. The CDR3 region is CASEWSGRGTGELFF. In DNA, the CDR3 is TGTGCCAGCGAGTGGAGCGGGAGAGGGACCGGGGAGCTGTTTTTT.